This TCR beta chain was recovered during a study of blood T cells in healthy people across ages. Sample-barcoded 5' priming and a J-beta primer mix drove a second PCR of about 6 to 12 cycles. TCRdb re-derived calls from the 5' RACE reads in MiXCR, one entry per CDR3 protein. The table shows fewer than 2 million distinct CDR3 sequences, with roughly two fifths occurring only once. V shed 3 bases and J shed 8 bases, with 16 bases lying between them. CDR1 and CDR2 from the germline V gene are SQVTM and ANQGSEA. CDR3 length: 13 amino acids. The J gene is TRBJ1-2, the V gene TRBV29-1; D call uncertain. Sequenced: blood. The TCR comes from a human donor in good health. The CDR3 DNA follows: TGCAGCGTTGAGACTACCCGGACCGGGGGCTACACCTTC. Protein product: CSVETTRTGGYTF.